The 5 T cell receptor beta chains in this list originate from one sample, sequenced in a study of cytomegalovirus exposure and HLA in healthy donors. Repertoires were generated with immunoSEQ multiplex PCR, while TCRdb's copy carries only in-frame clones and drops some. There are about 130,000 clones in the sample; 70% to 85% occur only once, and 25% to 30% lies in the top ten. The material sequenced was PBMCs. These receptor sequences come from a man aged 25 to 45 in good health and CMV-seropositive.

This chain joins TRBV9 and TRBJ1-1, with 9 bases matching TRBD1. The CDR3 extends over 13 amino acids. The V segment lost 4 bases and the J segment 10 bases; nucleotides outside the gene matches: 8. Germline V lookup: CDR1 SGDLS, CDR2 YYNGEE. The CDR3 DNA reads TGTGCCAGCAGCACCCGGACAGGGGCGAGAGCTTTCTTT. As protein: CASSTRTGARAFF.

The genes are TRBV2 and TRBJ2-7, with 11 bases lining up with TRBD2. The CDR3 totals 15 residues. Germline loops: CDR1 SNHLY, CDR2 FYNNEI. Trimming at V came to 4 bases and at J to 2 bases, leaving 4 bases not matched to a gene. The CDR3 DNA follows: TGTGCCAGCAGTGTCGGGACTAGCGGTCCCTACGAGCAGTACTTC. Translation gives CASSVGTSGPYEQYF.

This chain uses TRBV9 with TRBJ2-7; the match to TRBD2 covers 8 bases. Germline loops: CDR1 SGDLS, CDR2 YYNGEE. V lost 3 bases, J lost 3 bases, and 11 bases stayed unmatched. This CDR3 is built from 16 residues. Written as DNA, the CDR3 is TGTGCCAGCAGCGCCGGAACTAGCGGATACAACTACGAGCAGTACTTC. Its translation is CASSAGTSGYNYEQYF.

Only one count was recorded for this clone. This sequence joins TRBV21-1 and TRBJ1-1. TRBV21-1 is labeled a pseudogene. CDR3 length equals 13 residues. DNA for the CDR3: TGTGCCAGCAGCACCTCAGGGAGGGATGAAGCTTTCTTT. Residues: CASSTSGRDEAFF.

V gene TRBV27 combines with J gene TRBJ2-7; D perhaps matches TRBD1 (5 bases). Trimming pared 6 bases from V and 5 bases from J, leaving 14 bases between. The CDR3 covers 13 residues. Looked up from germline, CDR1 is MNHEY and CDR2 is SMNVEV (reference sequence). The CDR3: CASSPGRVHEQYF. In nucleotides, the CDR3 is TGTGCCAGCAGCCCTGGCAGGGTCCACGAGCAGTACTTC.